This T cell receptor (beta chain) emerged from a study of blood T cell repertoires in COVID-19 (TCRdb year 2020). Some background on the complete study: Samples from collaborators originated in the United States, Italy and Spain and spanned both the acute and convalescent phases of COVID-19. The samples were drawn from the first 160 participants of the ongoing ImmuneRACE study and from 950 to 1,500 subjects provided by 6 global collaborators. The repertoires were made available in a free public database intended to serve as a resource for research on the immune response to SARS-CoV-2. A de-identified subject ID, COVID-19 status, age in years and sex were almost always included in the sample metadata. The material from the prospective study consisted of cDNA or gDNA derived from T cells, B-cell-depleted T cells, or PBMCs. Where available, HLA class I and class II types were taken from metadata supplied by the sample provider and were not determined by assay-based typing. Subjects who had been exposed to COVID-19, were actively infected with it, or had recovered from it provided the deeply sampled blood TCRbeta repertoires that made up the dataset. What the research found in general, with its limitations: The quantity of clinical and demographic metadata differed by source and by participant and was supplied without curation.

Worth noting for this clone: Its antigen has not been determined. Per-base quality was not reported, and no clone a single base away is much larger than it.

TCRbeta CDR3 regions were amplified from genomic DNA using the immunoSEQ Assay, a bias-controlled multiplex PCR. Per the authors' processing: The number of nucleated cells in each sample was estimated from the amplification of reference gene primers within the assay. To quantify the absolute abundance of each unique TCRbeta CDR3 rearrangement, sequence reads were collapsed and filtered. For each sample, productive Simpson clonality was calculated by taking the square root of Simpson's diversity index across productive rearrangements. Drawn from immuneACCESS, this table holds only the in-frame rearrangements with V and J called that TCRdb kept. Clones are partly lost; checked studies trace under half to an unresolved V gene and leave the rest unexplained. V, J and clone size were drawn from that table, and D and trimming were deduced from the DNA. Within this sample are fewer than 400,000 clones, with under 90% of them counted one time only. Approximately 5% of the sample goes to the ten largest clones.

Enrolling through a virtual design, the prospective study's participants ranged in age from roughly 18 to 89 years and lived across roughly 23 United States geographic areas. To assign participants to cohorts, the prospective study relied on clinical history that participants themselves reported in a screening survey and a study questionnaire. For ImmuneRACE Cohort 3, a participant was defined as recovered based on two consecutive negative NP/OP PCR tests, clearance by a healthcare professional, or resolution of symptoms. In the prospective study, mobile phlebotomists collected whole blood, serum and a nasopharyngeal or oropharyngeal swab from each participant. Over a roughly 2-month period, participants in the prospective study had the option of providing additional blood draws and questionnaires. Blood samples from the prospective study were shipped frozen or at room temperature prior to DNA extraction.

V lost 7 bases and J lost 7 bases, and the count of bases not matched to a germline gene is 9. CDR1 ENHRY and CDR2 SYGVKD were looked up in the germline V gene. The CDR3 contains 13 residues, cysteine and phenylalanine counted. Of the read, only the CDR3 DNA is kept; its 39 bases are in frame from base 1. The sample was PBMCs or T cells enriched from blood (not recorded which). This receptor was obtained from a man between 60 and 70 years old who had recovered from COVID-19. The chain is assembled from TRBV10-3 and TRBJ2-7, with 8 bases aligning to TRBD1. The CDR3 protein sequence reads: CAITKTGEREQYF. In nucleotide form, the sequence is TGTGCCATCACCAAGACAGGGGAACGGGAGCAGTACTTC.